Below are 24 T cell receptor beta chains sequenced from a single sample in a study of blood T cell repertoires in COVID-19. Using immunoSEQ multiplex PCR, the repertoire was profiled, and TCRdb retains in-frame clones only, with some absent. The repertoire consists of over 150,000 clones, with more than 85% occurring once and the leading ten covering approximately 0.5%. The sequencing input was peripheral blood. These receptors all stem from a man aged 45-65 years with acute or convalescent COVID-19.

A few counts support this clone. V and J are TRBV29-1 and TRBJ1-2, with D unresolved. The V end was cut by 0 bases, the J end by 3 bases, with 11 bases between. Germline CDR1 is SQVTM and CDR2 is ANQGSEA. The CDR3 extends over 14 amino acids. The CDR3 loop is CSVEESPSYYGYTF. The CDR3 DNA sequence: TGCAGCGTTGAAGAATCCCCAAGCTACTATGGCTACACCTTC.

J is TRBJ1-6 and V is TRBV5-5; maybe TRBD1 (5 bases). Germline CDR1 SGHKS, CDR2 YYEKEE (reference sequence). This CDR3 has 18 amino acids. The ends were cut back, 2 bases at V and 0 bases at J, with 15 bases in the middle. This CDR3 reads CASSFRTRGSSYNSPLHF. CDR3 nucleotide sequence: TGTGCCAGCAGCTTTCGGACCCGGGGGAGCTCCTATAATTCACCCCTCCACTTT.

The chain uses TRBV28 and TRBJ2-3, with D maybe TRBD2 (6 bases). The germline gives CDR1 MDHEN, CDR2 SYDVKM. V lost 5 bases and J 2 bases, leaving 11 bases between the germline ends. The CDR3 sequence is 14 residues long. CDR3 nucleotides: TGTGCCAGCAGTCGGAGGGCTAACACAGATACGCAGTATTTT. Amino acids: CASSRRANTDTQYF.

The J gene is TRBJ2-7, the V gene TRBV10-2, with a tentative D call TRBD2 (6 bases). This CDR3 comprises 13 residues. The V gene's germline CDR1 is WSHSY and CDR2 SAAADI. V was pared by 7 bases and J by 0 bases, with 10 bases between. CDR3 protein: CASMGGNSYEQYF. The DNA for the CDR3 is TGCGCCAGCATGGGCGGGAACTCCTACGAGCAGTACTTC.

The chain recombines TRBV19 with TRBJ2-3; D is undetermined. CDR1 is LNHDA and CDR2 is SQIVND in the germline V gene (reference sequence). The CDR3 covers 14 residues. Trimming stripped 5 bases from V and 2 bases from J, with 11 bases between. CDR3 DNA: TGTGCCAGTAGTCTGGCGGTCTACACAGATACGCAGTATTTT. This encodes CASSLAVYTDTQYF. The full variable domain, its missing parts supplied by reference TRBV19 and TRBJ2-3, is DGGITQSPKYLFRKEGQNVTLSCEQNLNHDAMYWYRQDPGQGLRLIYYSQIVNDFQKGDIAEGYSVSREKKESFPLTVTSAQKNPTAFYLCASSLAVYTDTQYFGPGTRLTVL.

The V and J genes are TRBV19 and TRBJ1-1, with no clear D. The CDR3 is made up of 13 amino acids. V gave up 6 bases and J gave up 8 bases, with 16 bases separating them. From germline, CDR1 is LNHDA and CDR2 SQIVND (reference sequence). Written as DNA, the CDR3 is TGTGCCAGTAGCCCCCGGCAGGCCTCAGAAGCTTTCTTT. Its protein product is CASSPRQASEAFF.

J is TRBJ2-1 and V is TRBV29-1; the D is unclear. Per the germline V gene, CDR1 is SQVTM and CDR2 is ANQGSEA. The length of the CDR3 is 12 residues. V was pared by 4 bases and J by 3 bases, with 7 bases between. For the CDR3, the DNA is TGCAGCGTTGTCCGGAGCTACAATGAGCAGTTCTTC. Its protein product is CSVVRSYNEQFF.

The CDR3 DNA reads TGCGCCAGCAGCGTTGGACAGGGGATAGGTGAAGCTTTCTTT. It is translated as CASSVGQGIGEAFF. This rearrangement joins TRBV5-1 to TRBJ1-1; 9 nucleotides match TRBD1. This CDR3 region has 14 residues. Per the germline V gene, CDR1 is SGHRS and CDR2 is YFSETQ. V dropped 4 bases and J dropped 7; count of bases not matched to a gene: 8.

The V gene is TRBV10-3, the J gene TRBJ1-3; 12 bases agree with TRBD1. The CDR3 loop spans 18 amino acids. The V and J ends lost 5 bases and 0 bases, in that order; junction bases with no gene match: 8. Germline-derived CDR1 and CDR2 are ENHRY and SYGVKD. CDR3 region: CAISRGTGGRLSGNTIYF. Here the CDR3 DNA reads TGTGCCATCAGTAGAGGGACAGGGGGCCGACTCTCTGGAAACACCATATATTTT.

This sequence joins TRBV19 and TRBJ1-5, with D possibly TRBD1 on 5 matching bases. Trimming left V 1 base short and J 4 bases short, with 11 bases between. Germline V CDR1 and CDR2: LNHDA, SQIVND (reference sequence). This CDR3 contains 15 residues. CDR3 coding DNA: TGTGCCAGTAGTATAGGGGGGGTACCGAATCAGCCCCAGCATTTT. Translating gives CASSIGGVPNQPQHF.

This chain links TRBV6-5 with TRBJ2-4; D not resolved. Germline CDR1 and CDR2: MNHEY and SVGAGI. V lost 0 bases and J 7 bases, leaving 13 bases between the germline ends. CDR3 length: 15 amino acids. CDR3 loop: CASSYSRQTGNIQYF. The CDR3 region has the DNA TGTGCCAGCAGTTACTCCCGGCAGACGGGTAACATTCAGTACTTC.

The V call is TRBV7-2, the J call TRBJ2-5; 8 bases match TRBD2. CDR3 length: 15 residues. Germline V gives CDR1 SGHTA, CDR2 FQGNSA. V lost 5 bases, J lost 2 bases, and 7 bases stayed unmatched. DNA for the CDR3: TGTGCCAGCAGCCCCGGGTTAGCGGGACAAGAGACCCAGTACTTC. This encodes CASSPGLAGQETQYF.

The CDR3 sequence: CASRLTSAGGAGDTQYF. The CDR3 nucleotides read TGTGCCAGCAGACTTACTAGCGCGGGGGGGGCAGGAGATACGCAGTATTTT. This sequence joins TRBV5-4 and TRBJ2-3; 9 bases fit TRBD2. J was trimmed by 5 bases and V by 5 bases; bases with no gene match: 15. From germline, CDR1 is SGHNT and CDR2 YYREEE (reference sequence). The CDR3 length is 17 residues. Based on the CDR3 plus reference TRBV5-4 and TRBJ2-3, the full variable domain is ETGVTQSPTHLIKTRGQQVTLRCSSQSGHNTVSWYQQALGQGPQFIFQYYREEENGRGNFPPRFSGLQFPNYSSELNVNALELDDSALYLCASRLTSAGGAGDTQYFGPGTRLTVL.

This clone was picked up one time. Other DNA sequences from this sample encode an identical CDR3 as well. This sequence joins TRBV6-2 or TRBV6-3 and TRBJ1-5; D gene ambiguous. Germline CDR1 MNHEY, CDR2 SVGEGT. The CDR3 runs 15 residues. The V end lost 2 bases, the J end lost 4 bases, and 12 bases lay between the germline ends. CDR3: CASSYGGSGNQPQHF. CDR3 DNA sequence: TGTGCCAGCAGTTACGGAGGCAGCGGTAATCAGCCCCAGCATTTT.

CDR3 sequence: CASKGTGLAGYEQYF. DNA of the CDR3: TGTGCCAGCAAGGGGACCGGACTAGCGGGTTACGAGCAGTACTTC. This chain uses TRBV7-2 with TRBJ2-7; 11 bases align to TRBD2. The germline V gene has CDR1 SGHTA and CDR2 FQGNSA. V shed 7 bases, J shed 4 bases, and the junction held 9 bases outside the gene matches. This CDR3 spans 15 amino acids.

The chain recombines TRBV7-2 with TRBJ2-2; possibly TRBD2 for D (6 bases). CDR3 length equals 16 residues. Deletions cut 4 bases from V and 2 bases from J, with 14 bases between. CDR1 is SGHTA and CDR2 is FQGNSA in the germline V gene. The CDR3 here is CASSSVGGANTGELFF. DNA of the CDR3: TGTGCCAGCAGCTCCGTGGGCGGGGCAAACACCGGGGAGCTGTTTTTT.

The chain is built from TRBV11-2 and TRBJ2-5, with 7 bases that match TRBD1. CDR1 is SGHAT and CDR2 is FQNNGV in the germline V gene. J gave up 3 bases and V 7 bases, and 8 bases lay outside the gene matches. This CDR3 is 14 amino acids long. The CDR3 DNA sequence: TGTGCCAGCAACCCCGGGACAGACAAAGAGACCCAGTACTTC. Translating gives CASNPGTDKETQYF.

This rearrangement joins TRBV6-6 to TRBJ1-5, with unresolved D. Trimming removed 5 bases from V and 2 bases from J, with 7 bases in between. In germline, CDR1 is MNHNY, CDR2 SVGAGI (reference sequence). This CDR3 comprises 13 residues. The CDR3, as DNA: TGTGCCAGCAGTCTGTTAGGCAATCAGCCCCAGCATTTT. Its protein product is CASSLLGNQPQHF.

This clone has only one observation. The rearrangement uses TRBV7-2 and TRBJ2-1; possible D gene TRBD2, 6 bases. Trimming removed 6 bases from V and 3 bases from J, with 15 bases in between. This CDR3 comprises 15 residues. From germline, CDR1 is SGHTA and CDR2 FQGNSA. The CDR3 DNA reads TGTGCCAGCAGGGAACCGGGACTCTACTACAATGAGCAGTTCTTC. Residues: CASREPGLYYNEQFF.

V is TRBV18 and J is TRBJ1-1; 9 bases are shared with TRBD1. The CDR3 runs to 17 residues. Germline V lookup: CDR1 KGHSH, CDR2 LQKENI. The J segment lost 1 base and the V segment lost 4 bases, leaving 10 bases of the junction unmatched. CDR3 DNA: TGTGCCAGCTCACTTAAGAGGGACAGGGTTCCGAACACTGAAGCTTTCTTT. Protein sequence: CASSLKRDRVPNTEAFF. The entire variable domain, with the rest obtained from reference TRBV18 and TRBJ1-1, is as follows: NAGVMQNPRHLVRRRGQEARLRCSPMKGHSHVYWYRQLPEEGLKFMVYLQKENIIDESGMPKERFSAEFPKEGPSILRIQQVVRGDSAAYFCASSLKRDRVPNTEAFFGQGTRLTVV.

Comment on this clone: Its ends do not fully match the called genes, so a read error is possible. The chain couples TRBV5-4 to TRBJ2-3, with 8 bases lining up with TRBD2. The CDR3 contains 13 residues. The V gene's germline CDR1 is SGHNT and CDR2 YYREEE (reference sequence). DNA of the CDR3: TGTGCCAGCAGCCGAGCGGGGGAACCTGGTAAGGGTTTT. Amino acid sequence: CASSRAGEPGKGF.

CDR3 nucleotides: TGTGCCAGTAGTATGCCGGCGGGCACAGATACGCAGTATTTT. Amino acids: CASSMPAGTDTQYF. The rearrangement uses TRBV19 and TRBJ2-3; D gene uncertain. V was trimmed by 3 bases and J by 1 base, leaving 8 bases between them. Germline V gene sequence: CDR1 LNHDA, CDR2 SQIVND (reference sequence). This CDR3 spans 14 amino acids. Complete variable domain (other parts from reference TRBV19 and TRBJ2-3): DGGITQSPKYLFRKEGQNVTLSCEQNLNHDAMYWYRQDPGQGLRLIYYSQIVNDFQKGDIAEGYSVSREKKESFPLTVTSAQKNPTAFYLCASSMPAGTDTQYFGPGTRLTVL.

The chain has TRBV7-9 and TRBJ2-1, with 7 nucleotides matching TRBD2. The CDR3 totals 15 residues. Germline values: CDR1 SEHNR, CDR2 FQNEAQ (reference sequence). Germline trimming cut 2 bases from V and 3 bases from J; bases unmatched to any gene: 4. CDR3 region: CASSLIQRDYNEQFF. The CDR3 nucleotides read TGTGCCAGCAGCTTAATCCAGCGGGACTACAATGAGCAGTTCTTC. Looking up the rest from reference TRBV7-9 and TRBJ2-1 gives the full variable domain: DTGVSQNPRHKITKRGQNVTFRCDPISEHNRLYWYRQTLGQGPEFLTYFQNEAQLEKSRLLSDRFSAERPKGSFSTLEIQRTEQGDSAMYLCASSLIQRDYNEQFFGPGTRLTVL.

The genes are TRBV9 and TRBJ2-3; possibly TRBD2 for D (5 bases). Per the germline V gene, CDR1 is SGDLS and CDR2 is YYNGEE. V lost 4 bases and J lost 0, with 6 bases in between. The CDR3 spans 13 residues. CDR3 loop: CASSWESTDTQYF. The CDR3 coding sequence is TGTGCCAGCAGCTGGGAGAGCACAGATACGCAGTATTTT.